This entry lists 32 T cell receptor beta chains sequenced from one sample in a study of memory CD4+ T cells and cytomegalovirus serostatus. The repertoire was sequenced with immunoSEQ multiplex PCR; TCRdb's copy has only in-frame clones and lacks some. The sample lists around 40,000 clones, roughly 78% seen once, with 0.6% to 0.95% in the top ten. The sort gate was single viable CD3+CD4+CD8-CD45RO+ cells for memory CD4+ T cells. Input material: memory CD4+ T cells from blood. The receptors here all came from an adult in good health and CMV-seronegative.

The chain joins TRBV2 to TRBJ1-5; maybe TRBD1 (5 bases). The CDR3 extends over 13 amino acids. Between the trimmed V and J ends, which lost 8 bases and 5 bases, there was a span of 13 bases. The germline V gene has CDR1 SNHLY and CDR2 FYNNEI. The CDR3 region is CASDRQGDQPQHF. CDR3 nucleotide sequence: TGTGCCAGCGACCGTCAGGGAGATCAGCCCCAGCATTTT.

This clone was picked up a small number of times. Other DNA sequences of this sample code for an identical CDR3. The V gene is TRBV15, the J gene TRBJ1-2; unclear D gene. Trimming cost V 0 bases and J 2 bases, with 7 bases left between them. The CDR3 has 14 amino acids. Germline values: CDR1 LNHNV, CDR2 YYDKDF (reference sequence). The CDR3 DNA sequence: TGTGCCACCAGCAGAGACCAAGTCAACTATGGCTACACCTTC. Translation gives CATSRDQVNYGYTF.

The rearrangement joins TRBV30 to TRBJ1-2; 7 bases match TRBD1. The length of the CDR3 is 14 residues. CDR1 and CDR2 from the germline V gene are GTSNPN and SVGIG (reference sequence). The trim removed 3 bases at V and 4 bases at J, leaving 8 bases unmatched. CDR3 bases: TGTGCCTGGAGGGCAACAGGGGCTGGCTATGGCTACACCTTC. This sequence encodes CAWRATGAGYGYTF.

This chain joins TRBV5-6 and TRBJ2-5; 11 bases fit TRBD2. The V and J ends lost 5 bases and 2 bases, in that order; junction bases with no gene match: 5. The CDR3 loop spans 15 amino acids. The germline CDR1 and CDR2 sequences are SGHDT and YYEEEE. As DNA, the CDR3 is TGTGCCAGCAGTTTGAGACTAGCGGGGCAAGAGACCCAGTACTTC. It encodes CASSLRLAGQETQYF.

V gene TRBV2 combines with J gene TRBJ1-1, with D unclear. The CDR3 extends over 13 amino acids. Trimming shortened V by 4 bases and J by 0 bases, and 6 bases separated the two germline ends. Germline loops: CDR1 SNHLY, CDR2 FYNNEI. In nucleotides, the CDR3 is TGTGCCAGCAGTGCCTTTTTGAACACTGAAGCTTTCTTT. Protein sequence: CASSAFLNTEAFF.

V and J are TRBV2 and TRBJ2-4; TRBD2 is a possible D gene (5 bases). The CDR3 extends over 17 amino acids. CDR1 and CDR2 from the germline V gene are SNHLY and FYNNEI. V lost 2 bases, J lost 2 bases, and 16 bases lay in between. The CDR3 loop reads CASSERTGISTKNIQYF. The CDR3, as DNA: TGTGCCAGCAGTGAACGCACGGGGATCTCAACCAAAAACATTCAGTACTTC.

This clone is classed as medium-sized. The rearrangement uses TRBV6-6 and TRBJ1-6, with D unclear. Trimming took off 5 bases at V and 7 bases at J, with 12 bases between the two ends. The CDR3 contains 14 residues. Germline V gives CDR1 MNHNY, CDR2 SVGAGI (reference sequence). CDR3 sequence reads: CASSPQPGNSPLHF. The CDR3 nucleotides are TGTGCCAGCAGTCCTCAGCCGGGGAATTCACCCCTCCACTTT.

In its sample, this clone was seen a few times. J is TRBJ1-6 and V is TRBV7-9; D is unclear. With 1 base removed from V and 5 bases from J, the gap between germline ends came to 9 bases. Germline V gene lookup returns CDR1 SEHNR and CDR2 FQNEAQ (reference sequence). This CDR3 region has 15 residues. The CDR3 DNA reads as TGTGCCAGCAGCTTAGGGCAAACAGATAATTCACCCCTCCACTTT. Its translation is CASSLGQTDNSPLHF.

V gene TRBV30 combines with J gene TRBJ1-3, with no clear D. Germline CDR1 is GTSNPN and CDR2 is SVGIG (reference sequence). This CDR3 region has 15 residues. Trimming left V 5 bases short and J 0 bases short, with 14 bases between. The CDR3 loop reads CAWGRTSSSGNTIYF. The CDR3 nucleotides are TGTGCCTGGGGCCGGACTTCGAGCTCTGGAAACACCATATATTTT.

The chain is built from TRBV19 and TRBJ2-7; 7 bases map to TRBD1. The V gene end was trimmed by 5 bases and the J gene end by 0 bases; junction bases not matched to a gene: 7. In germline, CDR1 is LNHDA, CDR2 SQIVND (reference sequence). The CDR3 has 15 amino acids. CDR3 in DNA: TGTGCCAGTAGTGGAAACCGGGACAGCTCCTACGAGCAGTACTTC. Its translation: CASSGNRDSSYEQYF.

The DNA for the CDR3 is TGTGCCAGTAGTGGAAGATTAGCGGGGGCAGGGAATGAGCAGTTCTTC. Translating gives CASSGRLAGAGNEQFF. The chain couples TRBV19 to TRBJ2-1, with 9 bases that match TRBD2. The CDR3 runs 16 residues. V lost 5 bases, J lost 7 bases, and 12 bases stayed unmatched. Germline assignment: CDR1 LNHDA and CDR2 SQIVND (reference sequence).

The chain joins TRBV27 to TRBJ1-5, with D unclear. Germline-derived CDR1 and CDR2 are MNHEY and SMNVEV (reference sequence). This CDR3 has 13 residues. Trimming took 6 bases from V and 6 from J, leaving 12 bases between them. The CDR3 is CASRRVGTQPQHF. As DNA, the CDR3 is TGTGCCAGCAGGCGAGTAGGTACTCAGCCCCAGCATTTT.

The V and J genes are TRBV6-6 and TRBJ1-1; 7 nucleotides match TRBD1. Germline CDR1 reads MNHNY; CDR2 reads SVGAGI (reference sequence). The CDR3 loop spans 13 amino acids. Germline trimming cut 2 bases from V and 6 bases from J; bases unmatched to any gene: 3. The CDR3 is CASSYDRAAEAFF. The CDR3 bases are TGTGCCAGCAGTTACGACAGGGCGGCTGAAGCTTTCTTT.

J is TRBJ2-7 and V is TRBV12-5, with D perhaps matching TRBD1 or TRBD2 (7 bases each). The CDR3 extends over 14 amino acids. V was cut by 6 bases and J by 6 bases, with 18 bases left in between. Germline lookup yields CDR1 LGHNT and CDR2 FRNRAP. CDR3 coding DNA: TGTGCTAGTGGCCGGGGAGGGGGCATATCCGAGCAGTACTTC. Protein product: CASGRGGGISEQYF. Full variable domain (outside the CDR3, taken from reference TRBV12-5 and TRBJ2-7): DARVTQTPRHKVTEMGQEVTMRCQPILGHNTVFWYRQTMMQGLELLAYFRNRAPLDDSGMPKDRFSAEMPDATLATLKIQPSEPRDSAVYFCASGRGGGISEQYFGPGTRLTVT.

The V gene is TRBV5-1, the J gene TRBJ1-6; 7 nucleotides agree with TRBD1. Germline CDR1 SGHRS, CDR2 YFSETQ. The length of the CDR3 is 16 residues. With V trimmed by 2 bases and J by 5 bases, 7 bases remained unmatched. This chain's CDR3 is CASSFAPGQNNSPLHF. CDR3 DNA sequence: TGCGCCAGCAGCTTTGCCCCGGGACAGAATAATTCACCCCTCCACTTT.

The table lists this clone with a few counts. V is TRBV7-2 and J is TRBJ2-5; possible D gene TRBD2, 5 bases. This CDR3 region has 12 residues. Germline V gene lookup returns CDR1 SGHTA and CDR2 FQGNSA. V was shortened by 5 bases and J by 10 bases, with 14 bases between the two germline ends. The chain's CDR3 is CASSPYSRDQYF. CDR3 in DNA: TGTGCCAGCAGCCCTTACTCCCGGGACCAGTACTTC.

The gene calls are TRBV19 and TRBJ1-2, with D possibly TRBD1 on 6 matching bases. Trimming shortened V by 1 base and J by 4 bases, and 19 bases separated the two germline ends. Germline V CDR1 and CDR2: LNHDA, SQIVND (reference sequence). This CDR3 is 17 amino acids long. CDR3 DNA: TGTGCCAGTAGTATAGCCGACAGGCGGTGGTCGGGCTATGGCTACACCTTC. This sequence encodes CASSIADRRWSGYGYTF.

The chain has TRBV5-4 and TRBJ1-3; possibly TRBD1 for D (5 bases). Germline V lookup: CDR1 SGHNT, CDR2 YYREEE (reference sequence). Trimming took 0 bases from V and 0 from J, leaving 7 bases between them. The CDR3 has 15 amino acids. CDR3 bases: TGTGCCAGCAGCTTGGGACAGTCCTCTGGAAACACCATATATTTT. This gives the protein CASSLGQSSGNTIYF. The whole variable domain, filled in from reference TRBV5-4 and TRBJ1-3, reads ETGVTQSPTHLIKTRGQQVTLRCSSQSGHNTVSWYQQALGQGPQFIFQYYREEENGRGNFPPRFSGLQFPNYSSELNVNALELDDSALYLCASSLGQSSGNTIYFGEGSWLTVV.

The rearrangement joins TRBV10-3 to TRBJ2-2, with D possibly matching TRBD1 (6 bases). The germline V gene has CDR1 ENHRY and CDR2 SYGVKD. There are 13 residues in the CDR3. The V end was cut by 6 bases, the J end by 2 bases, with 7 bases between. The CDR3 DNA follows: TGTGCCATCAGGACAGGTAACACCGGGGAGCTGTTTTTT. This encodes CAIRTGNTGELFF.

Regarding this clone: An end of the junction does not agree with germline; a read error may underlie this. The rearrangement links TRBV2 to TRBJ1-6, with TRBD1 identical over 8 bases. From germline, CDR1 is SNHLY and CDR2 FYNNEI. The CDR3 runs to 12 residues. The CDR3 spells CASNLDRGPPHF. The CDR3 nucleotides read TGTGCCAGCAATCTTGACAGGGGTCCCCCCCACTTT. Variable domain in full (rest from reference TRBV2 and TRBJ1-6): EPEVTQTPSHQVTQMGQEVILRCVPISNHLYFYWYRQILGQKVEFLVSFYNNEISEKSEIFDDQFSVERPDGSNFTLKIRSTKLEDSAMYFCASNLDRGPPHFGNGTRLTVT.

This CDR3 reads CASSPSGTGNYEQYF. The CDR3 DNA follows: TGTGCCAGCAGCCCCTCCGGGACAGGGAACTACGAGCAGTACTTC. The chain is built from TRBV6-6 and TRBJ2-7, with TRBD1 matching 9 bases. The CDR3 has 15 residues. The germline V gene encodes CDR1 MNHNY and CDR2 SVGAGI (reference sequence). Trimming cost V 6 bases and J 3 bases; bases outside gene matches: 9.

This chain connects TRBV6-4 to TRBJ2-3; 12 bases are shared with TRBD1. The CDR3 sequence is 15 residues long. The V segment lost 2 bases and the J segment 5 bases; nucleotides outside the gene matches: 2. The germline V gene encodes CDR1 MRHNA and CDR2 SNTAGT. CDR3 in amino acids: CASSDGTGGGDTQYF. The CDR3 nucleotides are TGTGCCAGCAGTGACGGGACAGGGGGCGGAGATACGCAGTATTTT.

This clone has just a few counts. The CDR3 loop reads CASSNLKGLASDTQYF. The CDR3 DNA sequence: TGTGCCAGTAGTAATTTAAAGGGTTTAGCATCAGATACGCAGTATTTT. This chain joins TRBV19 and TRBJ2-3; D is unresolved. CDR1 and CDR2 from the germline V gene are LNHDA and SQIVND (reference sequence). V was pared by 4 bases and J by 4 bases, with 18 bases between. The CDR3 extends over 16 amino acids.

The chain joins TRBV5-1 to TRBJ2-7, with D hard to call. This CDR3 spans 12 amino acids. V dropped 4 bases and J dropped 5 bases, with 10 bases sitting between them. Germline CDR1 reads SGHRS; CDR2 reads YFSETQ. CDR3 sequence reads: CASSLVADEQYF. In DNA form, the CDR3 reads TGCGCCAGCAGCCTGGTGGCGGACGAGCAGTACTTC.

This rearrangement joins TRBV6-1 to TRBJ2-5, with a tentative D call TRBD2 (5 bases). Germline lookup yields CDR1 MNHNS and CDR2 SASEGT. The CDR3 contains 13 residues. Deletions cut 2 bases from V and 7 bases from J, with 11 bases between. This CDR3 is CASSERGLGTQYF. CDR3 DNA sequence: TGTGCCAGCAGTGAACGAGGGCTGGGGACCCAGTACTTC.

CDR3: CASSPPARMGNTQYF. CDR3 sequence (DNA): TGTGCCAGCAGCCCCCCGGCTCGAATGGGGAATACGCAGTATTTT. This rearrangement joins TRBV7-9 to TRBJ2-3; D not resolved. This CDR3 is built from 15 residues. CDR1 is SEHNR and CDR2 is FQNEAQ in the germline V gene (reference sequence). V lost 5 bases and J 7 bases, leaving 19 bases between the germline ends.

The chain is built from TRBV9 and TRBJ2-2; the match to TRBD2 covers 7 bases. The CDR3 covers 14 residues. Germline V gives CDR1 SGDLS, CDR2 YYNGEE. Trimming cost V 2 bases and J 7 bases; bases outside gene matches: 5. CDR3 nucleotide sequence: TGTGCCAGCAGCGTTGGACTAGGAGTCGGGGAGCTGTTTTTT. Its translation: CASSVGLGVGELFF.

The CDR3 coding sequence is TGCGCCAGCAGCTTGATGGGGACAGCGAACACTGAAGCTTTCTTT. Its protein product is CASSLMGTANTEAFF. This chain links TRBV5-1 with TRBJ1-1; 7 nucleotides align to TRBD1. This CDR3 contains 15 residues. V shed 1 base and J 1 base; nucleotides not matched to a gene: 4. Germline V lookup: CDR1 SGHRS, CDR2 YFSETQ.

This CDR3 is CASSSIVDNEQFF. The CDR3 DNA reads as TGCGCCAGCAGCTCTATAGTTGACAATGAGCAGTTCTTC. The rearrangement joins TRBV5-1 to TRBJ2-1, with D unclear. Per germline, CDR1 SGHRS and CDR2 YFSETQ. The CDR3 totals 13 residues. Trimming pared 3 bases from V and 5 bases from J, leaving 9 bases between.

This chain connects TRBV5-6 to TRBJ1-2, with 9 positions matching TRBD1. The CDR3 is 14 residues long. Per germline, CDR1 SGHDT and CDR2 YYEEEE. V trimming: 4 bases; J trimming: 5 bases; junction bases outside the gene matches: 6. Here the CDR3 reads CASSPGTGIYGYTF. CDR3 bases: TGTGCCAGCAGCCCCGGGACAGGGATTTATGGCTACACCTTC.

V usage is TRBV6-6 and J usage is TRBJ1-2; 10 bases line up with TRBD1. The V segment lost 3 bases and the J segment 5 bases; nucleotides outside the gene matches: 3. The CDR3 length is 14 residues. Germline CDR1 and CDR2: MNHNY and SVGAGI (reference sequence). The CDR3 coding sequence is TGTGCCAGCAGTTATCGGGACAGGGGATATGGCTACACCTTC. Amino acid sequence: CASSYRDRGYGYTF.

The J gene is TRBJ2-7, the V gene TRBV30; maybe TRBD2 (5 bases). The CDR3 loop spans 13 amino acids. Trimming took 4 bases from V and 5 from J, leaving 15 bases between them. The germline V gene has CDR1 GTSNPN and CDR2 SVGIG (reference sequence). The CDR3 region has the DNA TGTGCCTGGAAACAAAGACTATCTGACGAGCAGTACTTC. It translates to CAWKQRLSDEQYF.